Listed below are T cell receptor beta chains from one sample, sequenced in a study of shared clonotypes between healthy human individuals. The repertoire was sequenced with immunoSEQ multiplex PCR; TCRdb's copy has only in-frame clones and lacks some. The table lists about 2.1 million clones, 93% of them singletons. The sequencing sample was made of naive CD8+ T cells from PBMCs. These receptors were obtained from a man aged 18 to 30 in good health. Some clones in this sample may be carry-over from other donors' samples. CDR3s include the opening cysteine and the closing phenylalanine or tryptophan. A D gene is named only where the DNA matches it firmly. The size of a clone is reported for some rows only, either as once, few or many, or as a class for expanded clones.

J: TRBJ2-7
length: 15
size: -
D: TRBD1
V: TRBV7-2
DNA: TGTGCCAGCAGCTTAGCGATGGGACAGGGCTACGAGCAGTACTTC
CDR3: CASSLAMGQGYEQYF

J: TRBJ2-7
length: 15
size: -
D: TRBD1
V: TRBV9
DNA: TGTGCCAGCAGCCCCCAGGGACAGCCCTTCCCCCAGCAGTACTTC
CDR3: CASSPQGQPFPQQYF

J: TRBJ2-3
length: 15
size: once
D: TRBD2
V: TRBV28
DNA: TGTGCCAGCAGTTTGAAGCGGGAGTCCACAGATACGCAGTATTTT
CDR3: CASSLKRESTDTQYF

J: TRBJ1-1
length: 14
size: -
D: -
V: TRBV19
DNA: TGTGCCAGTAGTATGGGGTACTTGAACACTGAAGCTTTCTTT
CDR3: CASSMGYLNTEAFF

J: TRBJ1-2
length: 13
size: -
D: -
V: TRBV28
DNA: TGTGCCAGCAGTTTGAGGACTCTCTATGGCTACACCTTC
CDR3: CASSLRTLYGYTF

J: TRBJ2-2
length: 14
size: -
D: TRBD1
V: TRBV19
DNA: TGTGCCAGTGCACAGGGGGCAGACACCGGGGAGCTGTTTTTT
CDR3: CASAQGADTGELFF

J: TRBJ1-3
length: 14
size: -
D: TRBD1
V: TRBV4-1
DNA: TGCGCCAGCAGACACCGACAGGGGGCAAACACCATATATTTT
CDR3: CASRHRQGANTIYF

J: TRBJ1-1
length: 15
size: -
D: TRBD1
V: TRBV5-1
DNA: TGCGCCAGCAGCAAAGACAGGGAACGGTACACTGAAGCTTTCTTT
CDR3: CASSKDRERYTEAFF

J: TRBJ2-1
length: 14
size: -
D: -
V: TRBV28
DNA: TGTGCCAGCAGGATTGACAGATCCTACAATGAGCAGTTCTTC
CDR3: CASRIDRSYNEQFF

J: TRBJ1-5
length: 15
size: -
D: TRBD1
V: TRBV28
DNA: TGTGCCAGCAGTTTCGACAGGGAGGGGGCTCAGCCCCAGCATTTT
CDR3: CASSFDREGAQPQHF

J: TRBJ1-1
length: 14
size: -
D: TRBD1
V: TRBV11-2
DNA: TGTGCCAGCAACCCGGGACAGTTGAACACTGAAGCTTTCTTT
CDR3: CASNPGQLNTEAFF

J: TRBJ2-3
length: 15
size: -
D: -
V: TRBV4-2
DNA: TGTGCCAGCAGCCAACTAGCAGAGGGGGCAGATACGCAGTATTTT
CDR3: CASSQLAEGADTQYF

J: TRBJ1-1
length: 16
size: -
D: TRBD1
V: TRBV29-1
DNA: TGCAGCGTCCCGTCCAGGGGGACGTATCTGAACACTGAAGCTTTCTTT
CDR3: CSVPSRGTYLNTEAFF

J: TRBJ2-3
length: 14
size: -
D: -
V: TRBV27
DNA: TGTGCCAGCAGTTGGGCAGGGGGCACAGATACGCAGTATTTT
CDR3: CASSWAGGTDTQYF

J: TRBJ2-7
length: 14
size: -
D: -
V: TRBV2
DNA: TGTGCCAGCAGGTCAGGGAGGCTGACCGCCGCGCAGTACTTC
CDR3: CASRSGRLTAAQYF

J: TRBJ2-3
length: 15
size: -
D: -
V: TRBV9
DNA: TGTGCCAGCAACCTAGGGCGGTATGTCACAGATACGCAGTATTTT
CDR3: CASNLGRYVTDTQYF

J: TRBJ1-2
length: 17
size: -
D: -
V: TRBV19
DNA: TGTGCCAGTAGTTTCTTAACTAACAGGTTTACTAACTATGGCTACACCTTC
CDR3: CASSFLTNRFTNYGYTF

J: TRBJ1-4
length: 16
size: -
D: -
V: TRBV27
DNA: TGTGCCAGCAGTTTTCGGGGACAAACAACTAATGAAAAACTGTTTTTT
CDR3: CASSFRGQTTNEKLFF

J: TRBJ2-7
length: 17
size: -
D: -
V: TRBV27
DNA: TGTGCCAGCACCCCAGTCCCCCTTACTGACGGGCCCTACGAGCAGTACTTC
CDR3: CASTPVPLTDGPYEQYF

J: TRBJ2-1
length: 14
size: once
D: TRBD2
V: TRBV2
DNA: TGTGCCAGCAGTCCCGGGAGGGGCTACAATGAGCAGTTCTTC
CDR3: CASSPGRGYNEQFF

J: TRBJ1-1
length: 11
size: few
D: -
V: TRBV29-1
DNA: TGCAGCGTCCAGGGGAACACTGAAGCTTTCTTT
CDR3: CSVQGNTEAFF

J: TRBJ2-3
length: 18
size: -
D: -
V: TRBV5-6
DNA: TGTGCCAGCAGTATAGGGCTAGAAGTTGTAGGTGGCACAGATACGCAGTATTTT
CDR3: CASSIGLEVVGGTDTQYF

J: TRBJ2-7
length: 14
size: once
D: TRBD2
V: TRBV9
DNA: TGTGCCAGCAGCGGACTAGCGGACCCTTACGAGCAGTACTTC
CDR3: CASSGLADPYEQYF

J: TRBJ1-1
length: 13
size: -
D: -
V: TRBV29-1
DNA: TGCAGCGTCGGTACTGGGGGGACCACTGAAGCTTTCTTT
CDR3: CSVGTGGTTEAFF

J: TRBJ2-7
length: 15
size: -
D: TRBD2
V: TRBV11-2
DNA: TGTGCCAGCAGCTTAGGAGCGGGGGAGTCCTACGAGCAGTACTTC
CDR3: CASSLGAGESYEQYF

J: TRBJ2-1
length: 15
size: -
D: -
V: TRBV11-2
DNA: TGTGCCAGCAGCCCCCCCGTCGGAGGGCACAATGAGCAGTTCTTC
CDR3: CASSPPVGGHNEQFF

J: TRBJ2-6
length: 16
size: -
D: -
V: TRBV10-3
DNA: TGTGCCATCAGTGAACAGGGCGTAGTGGGGGCCAACGTCCTGACTTTC
CDR3: CAISEQGVVGANVLTF

J: TRBJ2-7
length: 17
size: -
D: -
V: TRBV5-1
DNA: TGCGCCAGCAGCTTGGCATACAGGGATGGGACAACCTACGAGCAGTACTTC
CDR3: CASSLAYRDGTTYEQYF

J: TRBJ2-3
length: 16
size: -
D: TRBD2
V: TRBV5-1
DNA: TGCGCCAGCAGTGGAAACCGGGACTATACCACAGATACGCAGTATTTT
CDR3: CASSGNRDYTTDTQYF

J: TRBJ2-7
length: 15
size: -
D: TRBD2
V: TRBV14
DNA: TGTGCCAGCAGCCGGAGACTAGCGGGAGGATACGAGCAGTACTTC
CDR3: CASSRRLAGGYEQYF

J: TRBJ1-2
length: 16
size: -
D: -
V: TRBV27
DNA: TGTGCCAGCAGTTGGATTAGGGGCCCAGGGGACTATGGCTACACCTTC
CDR3: CASSWIRGPGDYGYTF

J: TRBJ2-5
length: 16
size: -
D: TRBD1
V: TRBV7-4
DNA: TGTGCCAGCAGCATTTCCGGGACAGCACGAGAAGAGACCCAGTACTTC
CDR3: CASSISGTAREETQYF

J: TRBJ1-2
length: 15
size: -
D: -
V: TRBV6-1
DNA: TGTGCCAGCAGTGAATTCGGCAAGGGGCACTATGGCTACACCTTC
CDR3: CASSEFGKGHYGYTF

J: TRBJ2-2
length: 18
size: -
D: TRBD2
V: TRBV7-6
DNA: TGTGCCAGCAGACCCGGGACTAGCGGGAGAGGTTCTACCGGGGAGCTGTTTTTT
CDR3: CASRPGTSGRGSTGELFF

J: TRBJ2-7
length: 12
size: -
D: -
V: TRBV29-1
DNA: TGCAGCGTTGCAGGGGGGTCCTACGAGCAGTACTTC
CDR3: CSVAGGSYEQYF

J: TRBJ2-4
length: 13
size: -
D: -
V: TRBV28
DNA: TGTGCCAGCAGTTTATCAGTTGGAAACATTCAGTACTTC
CDR3: CASSLSVGNIQYF

J: TRBJ2-3
length: 15
size: -
D: -
V: TRBV6-5
DNA: TGTGCCAGCAGTTATTACAGGACGGACACAGATACGCAGTATTTT
CDR3: CASSYYRTDTDTQYF

J: TRBJ1-1
length: 13
size: -
D: -
V: TRBV4-1
DNA: TGCGCCAGCAGCCAAGTCGCTGCGTCTCGAGCTTTCTTT
CDR3: CASSQVAASRAFF

J: TRBJ2-7
length: 18
size: -
D: TRBD2
V: TRBV2
DNA: TGTGCCAGCAGTGAAGCGACTAGCGGGAGTTCTATTCACTACGAGCAGTACTTC
CDR3: CASSEATSGSSIHYEQYF

J: TRBJ2-5
length: 16
size: -
D: -
V: TRBV27
DNA: TGTGCCAGCAGACAAGGGGGGTCCCCGGCAGGGGAGACCCAGTACTTC
CDR3: CASRQGGSPAGETQYF

J: TRBJ2-7
length: 16
size: -
D: -
V: TRBV4-1
DNA: TGCGCCAGCAGCCAAGAGATGGCAGTTCATCCCTACGAGCAGTACTTC
CDR3: CASSQEMAVHPYEQYF

J: TRBJ2-1
length: 14
size: once
D: TRBD2
V: TRBV5-1
DNA: TGCGCCAGCACCACTAGCGGCCTTGGAAATGAGCAGTTCTTC
CDR3: CASTTSGLGNEQFF